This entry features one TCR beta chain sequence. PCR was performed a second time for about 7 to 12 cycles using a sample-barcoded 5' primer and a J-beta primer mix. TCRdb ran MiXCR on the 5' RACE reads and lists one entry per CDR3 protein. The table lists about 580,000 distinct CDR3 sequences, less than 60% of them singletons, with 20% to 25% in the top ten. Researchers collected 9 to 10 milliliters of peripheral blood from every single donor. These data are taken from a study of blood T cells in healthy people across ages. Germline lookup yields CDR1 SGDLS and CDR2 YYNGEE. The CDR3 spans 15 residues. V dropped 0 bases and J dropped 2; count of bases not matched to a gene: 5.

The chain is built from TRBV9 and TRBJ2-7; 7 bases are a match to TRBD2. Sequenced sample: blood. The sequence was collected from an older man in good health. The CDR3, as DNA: TGTGCCAGCAGCGTAGTCCCAGCGGGACCCTACGAGCAGTACTTC. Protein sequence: CASSVVPAGPYEQYF.